This T cell receptor beta chain was captured in a study of metastatic and nonmetastatic thyroid tumors (dated by TCRdb to 2020 to 2021). General notes on the study: The researchers compared repertoires between peripheral blood samples and tumor or nodule tissue samples from patients with malignant or benign thyroid disease.

Libraries came from PCR. For sequencing, an Illumina HiSeq 4000 was employed. High-throughput sequencing was used to profile the TCR beta-chain CDR3 region of each patient. In the authors' own workflow: Drawing on CDR3 differences between clinicopathological groups, the researchers built a classifier meant to tell apart patients with distant-metastatic papillary thyroid cancer. The Shannon index was used to measure repertoire diversity, and the Morisita-Horn index was used to measure how similar tumor and blood repertoires were. TCRdb cleaned the public reads at Q25 with fastp, built clones with MiXCR and kept in-frame beta chains. It is TCRdb's table, rather than the study itself, that gives the V and J calls and clone size. This sample gives around 8,100 clones in total; under 25% of them show up just once. The top ten hold 15% to 17% of the sample. None of the patients had been given any treatment before thyroid surgery. The study retrospectively analysed patient clinical samples collected from the early 2010s to the late 2010s using T-cell receptor beta sequencing.

This clone counts as medium-sized (0.01 to 0.1%). Its cognate antigen has yet to be identified. Base qualities were left out, and no much larger clone turns up one base away. General conclusions and limits of the study: TCR beta diversity was reported as significantly higher in malignant tumors than in benign nodules, in both blood and tumor samples.

This TCR was recovered from a female donor with papillary thyroid cancer or a benign thyroid nodule (not recorded which). Some clones in this sample may be carry-over from other donors' samples. Material for sequencing was tumor tissue.

The bases read TGTGCCAGTAGTATCCTGGGACAGGGGAACACTGAAGCTTTCTTT. It codes for CASSILGQGNTEAFF. The chain is assembled from TRBV19 and TRBJ1-1, and 9 junctional nucleotides match TRBD1. CDR1 and CDR2 were assigned from the germline V gene (reference sequence) as LNHDA and SQIVND. The CDR3, cysteine through phenylalanine, is 15 amino acids long. The DNA shown is the 45-base CDR3, in frame from base 1. Trimmed from V: 3 bases; trimmed from J: 1 base; junction bases lacking a gene match: 3.